The 5 T cell receptor beta chains listed next were all sequenced from one sample in a study of Ad26.COV2.S vaccination and SARS-CoV-2 variants. Treatment noted: 15 to 20 received Ad26.COV2.S at low or high dose, single or two shots; about 5 received placebo; per-sample allocation not given. Day 63 after the first vaccine or placebo injection was the time point for sampling. Repertoires were generated with immunoSEQ multiplex PCR, while TCRdb's copy carries only in-frame clones and drops some. The sample shows 200,000 to 300,000 clones, roughly nine tenths of them seen only once. The material was peripheral blood, obtained in a trial of Ad26.COV2.S vaccine versus placebo. The receptors derive from a person aged 18-65 years who received the Ad26.COV2.S COVID-19 vaccine or a placebo.

J is TRBJ2-5 and V is TRBV9; TRBD2 is a possible D gene (6 bases). V was pared by 3 bases and J by 2 bases, with 23 bases between. This CDR3 is 18 amino acids long. Germline V lookup: CDR1 SGDLS, CDR2 YYNGEE. This CDR3 is CASSALGRLLGGQETQYF. DNA of the CDR3: TGTGCCAGCAGCGCGCTAGGTCGCCTCCTGGGGGGTCAAGAGACCCAGTACTTC. The full variable domain, completed using reference TRBV9 and TRBJ2-5, is DSGVTQTPKHLITATGQRVTLRCSPRSGDLSVYWYQQSLDQGLQFLIQYYNGEERAKGNILERFSAQQFPDLHSELNLSSLELGDSALYFCASSALGRLLGGQETQYFGPGTRLLVL.

This chain connects TRBV30 to TRBJ2-7, with D tentatively TRBD1 or TRBD2 (5 bases each). V was shortened by 0 bases and J by 2 bases, with 17 bases between the two germline ends. Germline V gene sequence: CDR1 GTSNPN, CDR2 SVGIG (reference sequence). The CDR3 extends over 16 amino acids. This CDR3 reads CAWSVWGTSSPYEQYV. In DNA form, the CDR3 reads TGTGCCTGGAGTGTCTGGGGGACCTCCTCCCCCTACGAGCAGTACGTC.

This clone was counted between two and nine times. V gene TRBV13 combines with J gene TRBJ1-6; D gene ambiguous. The CDR3 runs to 12 residues. CDR1 and CDR2 from the germline V gene are PRHDT and FYEKMQ (reference sequence). Between the trimmed V and J ends, which lost 5 bases and 13 bases, there was a span of 12 bases. CDR3 coding DNA: TGTGCCAGCAGCCTCCGCCCGGCTCCCCTCCACTTT. This codes for CASSLRPAPLHF.

This chain connects TRBV6-7 to TRBJ2-7; TRBD1 matches at 8 bases. TRBV6-7 falls under the ORF class, with uncertain function. With V trimmed by 8 bases and J by 0 bases, 15 bases remained unmatched. The length of the CDR3 is 17 residues. The CDR3 spells CASGSRLRTGSSYEQYV. Here the CDR3 DNA reads TGTGCCAGCGGAAGTAGGCTAAGGACAGGGAGCTCCTACGAGCAGTACGTC.

The chain uses TRBV6-5 and TRBJ1-5; D is unclear. The CDR3 covers 12 residues. The V gene lost 4 bases and the J gene lost 5 bases, with 6 bases spanning the gap. The V gene's germline CDR1 is MNHEY and CDR2 SVGAGI. The CDR3 coding sequence is TGTGCCAGCAGTTCGTCCGATCAGCCCCAGCATTTT. Protein: CASSSSDQPQHF.